Here is one T cell receptor beta chain with its context. What it recognizes is unknown. This CDR3 is 13 amino acids long. CDR1 and CDR2 from the germline V gene are SGHVS and FNYEAQ. J was trimmed by 3 bases and V by 4 bases; bases with no gene match: 1. The sample comes from a study of OX40 agonist ivuxolimab in advanced cancers. Measured with immunoSEQ multiplex PCR; TCRdb has only the in-frame clones, and not every one. Among about 63,000 clones listed, around 90% were seen once. Study-wide results and caveats: Circulating CD4+ and CD8+ T cells showed clonal expansion by week 6 at 0.1 to 3.0 mg/kg. Determination of antigen specificity was not performed for the expanded peripheral T cells. Expanded clones were, on average, more numerous in CD8+ T cells than in CD4+.

No patient had autoimmune disease or received systemic immunosuppression. The V and J genes are TRBV7-6 and TRBJ2-3, with 7 bases fitting TRBD2. The source is an adult with an advanced solid tumor such as melanoma, head and neck, liver or kidney cancer. The material sequenced was CD4+ or CD8+ T cells sorted from blood, taken in a trial of the OX40 agonist ivuxolimab. CDR3 sequence (DNA): TGTGCCAGCAGCTGGGAGGGAACAGATACGCAGTATTTT. This codes for CASSWEGTDTQYF.